Listed here are 30 T cell receptor beta chains from one sample, sequenced in a study of cytomegalovirus exposure and HLA in healthy donors (dated by TCRdb to the late 2010s). The library was generated by the immunoSEQ multiplex PCR assay. Drawn from immuneACCESS, this table holds only the in-frame rearrangements with V and J called that TCRdb kept. Clones are partly lost; checked studies trace under half to an unresolved V gene and leave the rest unexplained. For this sample the table gives a few hundred thousand clones, of which around 89% were detected only once. The biggest ten clones account for around 0.34% of the sample. Sample: PBMCs. The receptors originated from a young woman in good health and CMV-seronegative.

The V gene is TRBV27, the J gene TRBJ2-6; D unclear. Germline CDR1 reads MNHEY; CDR2 reads SMNVEV (reference sequence). The CDR3 spans 13 residues. The germline V and J ends were trimmed by 6 bases and 1 base, with 4 bases remaining between them. The CDR3 sequence: CASSFSGANVLTF. The CDR3 DNA sequence: TGTGCCAGCAGCTTTTCTGGGGCCAACGTCCTGACTTTC.

This chain connects TRBV6-5 to TRBJ1-1; 8 bases agree with TRBD1. The V gene's germline CDR1 is MNHEY and CDR2 SVGAGI. CDR3 size: 12 residues. With 5 bases clipped from V and 10 bases from J, the junction kept 6 bases outside the gene matches. The CDR3 protein is CASSPPTGGAFF. The DNA for the CDR3 is TGTGCCAGCAGTCCCCCAACAGGGGGAGCTTTCTTT.

This chain joins TRBV7-2 and TRBJ2-3; 10 bases agree with TRBD2. The length of the CDR3 is 16 residues. V lost 5 bases to trimming and J lost 3 bases; unmatched junction nucleotides: 8. Per the germline V gene, CDR1 is SGHTA and CDR2 is FQGNSA. CDR3 sequence reads: CASSPRSGGTTDTQYF. The CDR3 DNA reads as TGTGCCAGCAGCCCCCGTAGCGGGGGGACAACAGATACGCAGTATTTT.

The rearrangement links TRBV27 to TRBJ1-2, with D possibly TRBD1 on 5 matching bases. From germline, CDR1 is MNHEY and CDR2 SMNVEV (reference sequence). The CDR3 is 15 amino acids. V dropped 6 bases and J dropped 7 bases, with 21 bases sitting between them. The CDR3 sequence: CASSRQGTGGFGYTF. DNA for the CDR3: TGTGCCAGCAGCCGGCAAGGGACGGGGGGATTTGGCTACACCTTC.

The CDR3 reads CASSRADRGSYEQYF. Written as DNA, the CDR3 is TGTGCCAGCAGCCGCGCGGACAGGGGATCCTACGAGCAGTACTTC. The chain employs TRBV28 and TRBJ2-7, with 9 positions matching TRBD1. CDR3 length: 15 amino acids. J lost 1 base, V lost 6 bases, and 7 bases had no gene match. Germline V gene lookup returns CDR1 MDHEN and CDR2 SYDVKM.

J is TRBJ1-1 and V is TRBV30; D gene unclear. The CDR3 is made up of 12 amino acids. CDR1 GTSNPN and CDR2 SVGIG come from the germline V gene (reference sequence). Trimming took 2 bases from V and 11 from J, leaving 15 bases between them. CDR3 residues: CAWSISDPRAFF. The CDR3 coding sequence is TGTGCCTGGAGTATATCAGACCCGAGGGCTTTCTTT.

The rearrangement links TRBV19 to TRBJ2-3; no clear D gene. V shed 4 bases and J shed 0 bases, with 11 bases lying between them. Looked up from germline, CDR1 is LNHDA and CDR2 is SQIVND (reference sequence). This CDR3 has 15 residues. The CDR3 DNA reads as TGTGCCAGTAGTAATCGGGTTTCTAGCACAGATACGCAGTATTTT. Translation gives CASSNRVSSTDTQYF.

The rearrangement links TRBV9 to TRBJ2-3; possibly TRBD2 for D (6 bases). This CDR3 comprises 14 residues. Germline CDR1 is SGDLS and CDR2 is YYNGEE. The ends were cut back, 0 bases at V and 2 bases at J, with 7 bases in the middle. CDR3 region: CASSVEDYTDTQYF. The CDR3 nucleotides read TGTGCCAGCAGCGTAGAGGACTACACAGATACGCAGTATTTT. Full variable domain (remainder filled in from reference TRBV9 and TRBJ2-3): DSGVTQTPKHLITATGQRVTLRCSPRSGDLSVYWYQQSLDQGLQFLIQYYNGEERAKGNILERFSAQQFPDLHSELNLSSLELGDSALYFCASSVEDYTDTQYFGPGTRLTVL.

The V gene is TRBV5-1, the J gene TRBJ2-7; the match to TRBD2 covers 11 bases. V gave up 2 bases and J gave up 5 bases; unmatched junction bases: 3. CDR1 SGHRS and CDR2 YFSETQ come from the germline V gene. The CDR3 has 14 amino acids. CDR3 sequence reads: CASSLAGLADEQYF. In DNA, the CDR3 is TGCGCCAGCAGCTTAGCGGGACTAGCGGACGAGCAGTACTTC.

The V and J genes are TRBV9 and TRBJ2-3, with TRBD2 matching 8 bases. Losses at the gene ends were 3 bases for V and 2 bases for J; bases not matched to a gene: 8. The CDR3 has 16 residues. From germline, CDR1 is SGDLS and CDR2 YYNGEE. The CDR3: CASSATGTRSTDTQYF. The CDR3 bases are TGTGCCAGCAGCGCCACCGGGACTAGGTCCACAGATACGCAGTATTTT.

V usage is TRBV7-9 and J usage is TRBJ1-6; TRBD1 is a possible D gene (6 bases). CDR1 is SEHNR and CDR2 is FQNEAQ in the germline V gene (reference sequence). The CDR3 has 14 residues. The V gene lost 5 bases and the J gene lost 7 bases, with 12 bases spanning the gap. CDR3 region: CASSATGLNSPLHF. The CDR3 DNA follows: TGTGCCAGCAGCGCAACAGGGTTGAATTCACCCCTCCACTTT.

This clone was seen once. CDR3 in DNA: TGCGCCAGCAGCCAAGATTTCAGGGTCAGCAATCAGCCCCAGCATTTT. Its translation: CASSQDFRVSNQPQHF. The gene calls are TRBV4-1 and TRBJ1-5; TRBD1 might be the D (5 bases). CDR1 MGHRA and CDR2 YSYEKL come from the germline V gene. V was cut by 0 bases and J by 1 base, with 10 bases left in between. There are 16 residues in the CDR3.

The rearrangement links TRBV18 to TRBJ2-3; TRBD1 matches at 8 bases. The CDR3 extends over 17 amino acids. Unmatched junction bases numbered 15, after V lost 6 bases and J lost 4 bases. CDR1 and CDR2 (germline): KGHSH, LQKENI. CDR3 sequence (DNA): TGTGCCAGCTCCCCCCGGGGCAGGGGGCGAGTTTCAGATACGCAGTATTTT. This gives the protein CASSPRGRGRVSDTQYF.

Notes on this clone: Other nucleotide sequences in the sample specify the same CDR3. The rearrangement uses TRBV6-1 and TRBJ1-5, with TRBD1 matching 7 bases. Germline values: CDR1 MNHNS, CDR2 SASEGT. CDR3 length equals 14 residues. After removal of 4 bases from V and 2 bases from J, the junction contained 2 bases not matched to a gene. For the CDR3, the DNA is TGTGCCAGCAGTGGACAGGGTCGCAATCAGCCCCAGCATTTT. It codes for CASSGQGRNQPQHF.

This clone came up once. The CDR3 region is CASSGPGQKQETQYF. In nucleotides, the CDR3 is TGTGCCAGCAGTGGACCCGGACAGAAACAAGAGACCCAGTACTTC. The chain employs TRBV28 and TRBJ2-5, with D possibly matching TRBD1 (6 bases). The germline gives CDR1 MDHEN, CDR2 SYDVKM. The CDR3 runs to 15 residues. V gave up 5 bases and J gave up 2 bases, with 15 bases separating them. Complete variable domain (other parts from reference TRBV28 and TRBJ2-5): DVKVTQSSRYLVKRTGEKVFLECVQDMDHENMFWYRQDPGLGLRLIYFSYDVKMKEKGDIPEGYSVSREKKERFSLILESASTNQTSMYLCASSGPGQKQETQYFGPGTRLLVL.

The rearrangement links TRBV2 to TRBJ2-1; 12 bases agree with TRBD2. CDR1 and CDR2 from the germline V gene are SNHLY and FYNNEI. The CDR3 loop spans 13 amino acids. V lost 9 bases and J lost 9; bases outside the gene matches: 6. The CDR3 loop is CASGLAGGREQFF. The CDR3 bases are TGTGCCAGTGGGCTAGCGGGGGGGCGTGAGCAGTTCTTC.

The genes are TRBV27 and TRBJ2-4; D call uncertain. Deletions cut 4 bases from V and 7 bases from J, with 14 bases between. CDR1 and CDR2 (germline): MNHEY, SMNVEV (reference sequence). The CDR3 runs to 14 residues. CDR3 residues: CASSSWQFLNIQYF. The CDR3 DNA reads as TGTGCCAGCAGTTCGTGGCAATTTTTGAACATTCAGTACTTC.

The chain uses TRBV6-5 and TRBJ2-7; a possible D gene is TRBD2 (5 bases). The CDR3 runs to 15 residues. The germline gives CDR1 MNHEY, CDR2 SVGAGI. Trimming shortened V by 2 bases and J by 4 bases, and 15 bases separated the two germline ends. CDR3 DNA: TGTGCCAGCAGTTACGTTCTGGGCTCGGGATACGAGCAGTACTTC. It codes for CASSYVLGSGYEQYF.

This chain uses TRBV7-2 with TRBJ1-1, with 7 bases matching TRBD1. CDR1 and CDR2 (germline): SGHTA, FQGNSA. J gave up 5 bases and V 5 bases, and 8 bases lay outside the gene matches. The CDR3 runs 14 residues. The CDR3 reads CASSRDRAGTEAFF. For the CDR3, the DNA is TGTGCCAGCAGCCGCGACAGGGCTGGGACTGAAGCTTTCTTT. The full variable domain, completed using reference TRBV7-2 and TRBJ1-1, is GAGVSQSPSNKVTEKGKDVELRCDPISGHTALYWYRQSLGQGLEFLIYFQGNSAPDKSGLPSDRFSAERTGGSVSTLTIQRTQQEDSAVYLCASSRDRAGTEAFFGQGTRLTVV.

The CDR3 DNA follows: TGTGCCAGCAGGGGCCCGGGGGCCTACGAGCAGTACTTC. Protein sequence: CASRGPGAYEQYF. J is TRBJ2-7 and V is TRBV11-2; D may be TRBD2 (6 bases). This CDR3 contains 13 residues. CDR1 is SGHAT and CDR2 is FQNNGV in the germline V gene. The ends were cut back, 6 bases at V and 2 bases at J, with 11 bases in the middle.

The J gene is TRBJ2-1, the V gene TRBV10-2; 7 bases map to TRBD1. CDR3 length: 12 residues. Germline V gives CDR1 WSHSY, CDR2 SAAADI. Trimming removed 9 bases from V and 7 bases from J; junction bases left unmatched: 6. The CDR3 coding sequence is TGCGCCAGTTGGGACAGATGGAATGAGCAGTTCTTC. It encodes CASWDRWNEQFF.

V and J are TRBV5-4 and TRBJ2-1, with TRBD2 as a possible D gene (6 bases). The germline CDR1 and CDR2 sequences are SGHNT and YYREEE (reference sequence). Trimming took 5 bases from V and 9 from J, leaving 24 bases between them. The length of the CDR3 is 16 residues. The CDR3 loop is CASSPPRGETPGEQFF. The DNA of the CDR3 is TGTGCCAGCAGTCCCCCTCGCGGGGAGACTCCGGGTGAGCAGTTCTTC.

The CDR3 loop reads CASSLDVRDTGELFF. The CDR3 region has the DNA TGTGCCAGCAGCTTGGATGTGAGGGACACCGGGGAGCTGTTTTTT. The chain employs TRBV5-4 and TRBJ2-2, with D possibly matching TRBD2 (5 bases). V was cut by 0 bases and J by 3 bases, with 9 bases left in between. Germline V gene data show CDR1 as SGHNT and CDR2 as YYREEE (reference sequence). CDR3 length: 15 residues.

The chain is built from TRBV28 and TRBJ1-1; D is unclear. Between the trimmed V and J ends, which lost 7 bases and 6 bases, there was a span of 12 bases. This CDR3 contains 12 residues. Germline V gene lookup returns CDR1 MDHEN and CDR2 SYDVKM. CDR3 in DNA: TGTGCCAGCACCCCGGGGTCCTCTGAAGCTTTCTTT. Its translation: CASTPGSSEAFF.

This clone came up once. The chain couples TRBV11-2 to TRBJ1-1, with D unresolved. Per germline, CDR1 SGHAT and CDR2 FQNNGV. The germline V and J ends were trimmed by 3 bases and 1 base, with 9 bases remaining between them. CDR3 size: 14 residues. CDR3 DNA sequence: TGTGCCAGCAGCTTGAGTGCGGGGAACACTGAAGCTTTCTTT. Its translation is CASSLSAGNTEAFF.

The V call is TRBV4-3, the J call TRBJ1-2, with D hard to call. Deletions cut 3 bases from V and 0 bases from J, with 8 bases between. Germline V lookup: CDR1 LGHNA, CDR2 YSLEER. There are 14 residues in the CDR3. The CDR3 here is CASSHDRANYGYTF. CDR3 DNA sequence: TGCGCCAGCAGCCACGATAGAGCTAACTATGGCTACACCTTC.

The chain has TRBV6-1 and TRBJ1-6; TRBD1 matches 7 bases. This CDR3 is 14 amino acids long. Germline-derived CDR1 and CDR2 are MNHNS and SASEGT. J lost 6 bases, V lost 6 bases, and 5 bases had no gene match. CDR3 sequence (DNA): TGTGCCAGCAGCACACAGGGGATTAATTCACCCCTCCACTTT. Translation: CASSTQGINSPLHF.

This rearrangement joins TRBV19 to TRBJ2-1; tentatively, D is TRBD1 (5 bases). This CDR3 is built from 15 residues. The germline V gene has CDR1 LNHDA and CDR2 SQIVND (reference sequence). V dropped 4 bases and J dropped 1 base, with 11 bases sitting between them. The CDR3, as DNA: TGTGCCAGTAGTACCGTCAGGGTTTCCTACAATGAGCAGTTCTTC. Protein sequence: CASSTVRVSYNEQFF.

This sequence joins TRBV18 and TRBJ2-5; 7 positions match TRBD1. Germline V lookup: CDR1 KGHSH, CDR2 LQKENI. V dropped 0 bases and J dropped 1; count of bases not matched to a gene: 2. The CDR3 has 15 residues. CDR3 amino acids: CASSPPGGLQETQYF. The DNA for the CDR3 is TGTGCCAGCTCACCACCAGGGGGCCTCCAAGAGACCCAGTACTTC. Looking up the rest from reference TRBV18 and TRBJ2-5 gives the full variable domain: NAGVMQNPRHLVRRRGQEARLRCSPMKGHSHVYWYRQLPEEGLKFMVYLQKENIIDESGMPKERFSAEFPKEGPSILRIQQVVRGDSAAYFCASSPPGGLQETQYFGPGTRLLVL.

The chain recombines TRBV5-6 with TRBJ1-1; D call uncertain. The CDR3 is 16 residues long. Trimming cost V 3 bases and J 1 base, with 16 bases left between them. Germline CDR1 is SGHDT and CDR2 is YYEEEE. CDR3 DNA: TGTGCCAGCAGCTCCTATCCGGACGGGGAGAACACTGAAGCTTTCTTT. It yields the protein CASSSYPDGENTEAFF.